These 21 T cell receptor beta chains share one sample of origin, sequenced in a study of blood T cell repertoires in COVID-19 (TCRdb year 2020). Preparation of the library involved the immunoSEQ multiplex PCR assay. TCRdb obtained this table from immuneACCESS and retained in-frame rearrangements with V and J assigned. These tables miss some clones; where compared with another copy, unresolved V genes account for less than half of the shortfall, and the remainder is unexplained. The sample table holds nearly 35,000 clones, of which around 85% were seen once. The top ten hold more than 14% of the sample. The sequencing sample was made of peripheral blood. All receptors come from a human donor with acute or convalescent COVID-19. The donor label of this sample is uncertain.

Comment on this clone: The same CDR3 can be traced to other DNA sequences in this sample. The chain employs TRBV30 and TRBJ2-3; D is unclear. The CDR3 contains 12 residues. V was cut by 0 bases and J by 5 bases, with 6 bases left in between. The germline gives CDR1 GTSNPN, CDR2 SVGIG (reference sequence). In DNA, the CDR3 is TGTGCCTGGAGTGTATCAGGAGATACGCAGTATTTT. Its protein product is CAWSVSGDTQYF.

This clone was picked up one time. This CDR3 is CASSTQGTDTQYF. The CDR3 nucleotides are TGTGCCAGCAGCACACAGGGCACAGATACGCAGTATTTT. The chain is built from TRBV5-5 and TRBJ2-3, with D perhaps TRBD1 (5 bases). V was cut by 4 bases and J by 1 base, with 7 bases left in between. The length of the CDR3 is 13 residues. Germline lookup yields CDR1 SGHKS and CDR2 YYEKEE (reference sequence). Full variable domain (missing parts from reference TRBV5-5 and TRBJ2-3): DAGVTQSPTHLIKTRGQQVTLRCSPISGHKSVSWYQQVLGQGPQFIFQYYEKEERGRGNFPDRFSARQFPNYSSELNVNALLLGDSALYLCASSTQGTDTQYFGPGTRLTVL.

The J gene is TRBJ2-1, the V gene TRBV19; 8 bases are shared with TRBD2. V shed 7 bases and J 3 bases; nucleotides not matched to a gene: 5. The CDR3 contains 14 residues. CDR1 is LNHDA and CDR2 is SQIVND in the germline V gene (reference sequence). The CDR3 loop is CASTQRGNYNEQFF. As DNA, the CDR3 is TGTGCCAGTACCCAGCGGGGGAACTACAATGAGCAGTTCTTC.

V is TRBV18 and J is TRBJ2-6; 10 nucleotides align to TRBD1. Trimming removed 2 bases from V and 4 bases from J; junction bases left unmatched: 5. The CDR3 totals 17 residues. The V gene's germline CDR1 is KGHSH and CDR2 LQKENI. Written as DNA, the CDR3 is TGTGCCAGCTCACCATCCGGGACAGGGGCAGGGGCCAACGTCCTGACTTTC. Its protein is CASSPSGTGAGANVLTF.

The CDR3 sequence is CASSVGGGSSGNTIYF. The CDR3 DNA follows: TGTGCCAGCAGCGTGGGAGGCGGCAGCTCTGGAAACACCATATATTTT. The chain recombines TRBV2 with TRBJ1-3; the D is unclear. The CDR3 spans 16 residues. Germline loops: CDR1 SNHLY, CDR2 FYNNEI. V shed 6 bases and J shed 0 bases, with 15 bases lying between them.

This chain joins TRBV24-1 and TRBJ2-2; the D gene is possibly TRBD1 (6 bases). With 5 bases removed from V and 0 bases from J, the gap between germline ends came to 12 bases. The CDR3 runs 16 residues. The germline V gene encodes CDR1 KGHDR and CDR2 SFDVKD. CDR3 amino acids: CATSASRTANTGELFF. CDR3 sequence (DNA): TGTGCCACCAGTGCGTCTCGGACAGCGAACACCGGGGAGCTGTTTTTT.

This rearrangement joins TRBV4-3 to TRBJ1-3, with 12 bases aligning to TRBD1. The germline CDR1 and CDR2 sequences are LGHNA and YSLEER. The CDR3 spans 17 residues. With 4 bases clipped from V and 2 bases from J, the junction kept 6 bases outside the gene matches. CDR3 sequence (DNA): TGCGCCAGCAGCCGGGACAGGGGGCGCGGGCCTGGAAACACCATATATTTT. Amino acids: CASSRDRGRGPGNTIYF.

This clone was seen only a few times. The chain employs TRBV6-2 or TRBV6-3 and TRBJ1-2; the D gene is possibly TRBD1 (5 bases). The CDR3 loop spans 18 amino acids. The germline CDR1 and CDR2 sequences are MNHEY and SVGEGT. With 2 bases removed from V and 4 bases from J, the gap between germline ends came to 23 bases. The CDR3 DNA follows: TGTGCCAGCAGTTACCCGGTAGACAGTTCCTCGAGAGGCTATGGCTACACCTTC. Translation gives CASSYPVDSSSRGYGYTF.

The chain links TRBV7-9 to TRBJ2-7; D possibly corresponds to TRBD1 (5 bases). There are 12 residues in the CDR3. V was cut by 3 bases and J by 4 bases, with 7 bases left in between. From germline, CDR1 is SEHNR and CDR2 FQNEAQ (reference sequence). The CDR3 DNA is TGTGCCAGCAGCTTCGACAGTTACGAGCAGTACTTC. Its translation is CASSFDSYEQYF.

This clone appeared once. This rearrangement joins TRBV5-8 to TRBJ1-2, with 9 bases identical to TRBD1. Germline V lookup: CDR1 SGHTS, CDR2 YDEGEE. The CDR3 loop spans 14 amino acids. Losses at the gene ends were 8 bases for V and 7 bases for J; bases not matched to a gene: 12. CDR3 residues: CASWEDRGYGGYTF. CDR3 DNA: TGTGCCAGTTGGGAGGACAGGGGTTATGGTGGCTACACCTTC.

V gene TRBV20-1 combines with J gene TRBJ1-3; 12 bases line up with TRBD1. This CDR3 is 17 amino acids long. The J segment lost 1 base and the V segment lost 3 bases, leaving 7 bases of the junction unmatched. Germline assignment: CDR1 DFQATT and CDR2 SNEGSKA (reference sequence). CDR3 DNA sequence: TGCAGTGCTAGTCCTTGGGACAGGGGGCTTTCTGGAAACACCATATATTTT. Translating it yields CSASPWDRGLSGNTIYF.

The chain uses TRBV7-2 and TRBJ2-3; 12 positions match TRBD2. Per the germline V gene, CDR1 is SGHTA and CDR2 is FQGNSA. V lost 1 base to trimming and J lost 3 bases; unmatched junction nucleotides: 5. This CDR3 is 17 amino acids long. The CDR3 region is CASSLGASGRVTDTQYF. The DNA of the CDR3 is TGTGCCAGCAGCTTAGGCGCTAGCGGGAGGGTGACAGATACGCAGTATTTT.

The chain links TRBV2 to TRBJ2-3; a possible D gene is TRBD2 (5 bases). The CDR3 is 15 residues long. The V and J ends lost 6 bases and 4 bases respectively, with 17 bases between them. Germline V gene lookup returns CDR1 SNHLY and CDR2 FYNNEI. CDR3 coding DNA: TGTGCCAGCAGCCGGGGAGCCCTAGGTGCAGATACGCAGTATTTT. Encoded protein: CASSRGALGADTQYF.

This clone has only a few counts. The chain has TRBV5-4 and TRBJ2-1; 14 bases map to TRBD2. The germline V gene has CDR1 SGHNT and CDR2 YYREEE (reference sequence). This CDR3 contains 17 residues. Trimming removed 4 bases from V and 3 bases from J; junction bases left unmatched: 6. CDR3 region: CASSPGLAGGLYNEQFF. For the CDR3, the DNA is TGTGCCAGCAGCCCCGGACTAGCGGGAGGCCTCTACAATGAGCAGTTCTTC. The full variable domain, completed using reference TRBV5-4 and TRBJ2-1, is ETGVTQSPTHLIKTRGQQVTLRCSSQSGHNTVSWYQQALGQGPQFIFQYYREEENGRGNFPPRFSGLQFPNYSSELNVNALELDDSALYLCASSPGLAGGLYNEQFFGPGTRLTVL.

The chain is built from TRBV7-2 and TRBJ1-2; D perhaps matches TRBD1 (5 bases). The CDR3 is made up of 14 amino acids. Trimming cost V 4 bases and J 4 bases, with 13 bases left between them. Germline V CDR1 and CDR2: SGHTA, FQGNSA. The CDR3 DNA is TGTGCCAGCAGCTCGGCGGGGCGGCGCTATGGCTACACCTTC. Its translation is CASSSAGRRYGYTF.

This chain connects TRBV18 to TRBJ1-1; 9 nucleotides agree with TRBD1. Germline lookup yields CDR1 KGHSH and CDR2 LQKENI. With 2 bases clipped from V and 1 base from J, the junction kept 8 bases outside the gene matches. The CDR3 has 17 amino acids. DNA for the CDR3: TGTGCCAGCTCACCATTTTTGGGACAGGGCTCGAACACTGAAGCTTTCTTT. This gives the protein CASSPFLGQGSNTEAFF.

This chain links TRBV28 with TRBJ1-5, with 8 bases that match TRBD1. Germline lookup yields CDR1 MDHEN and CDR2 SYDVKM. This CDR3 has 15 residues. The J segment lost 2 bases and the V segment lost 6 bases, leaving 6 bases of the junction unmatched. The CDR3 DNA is TGTGCCAGCAGGATCCAGGGGGCGGGCAATCAGCCCCAGCATTTT. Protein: CASRIQGAGNQPQHF. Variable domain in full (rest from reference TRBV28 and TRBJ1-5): DVKVTQSSRYLVKRTGEKVFLECVQDMDHENMFWYRQDPGLGLRLIYFSYDVKMKEKGDIPEGYSVSREKKERFSLILESASTNQTSMYLCASRIQGAGNQPQHFGDGTRLSIL.

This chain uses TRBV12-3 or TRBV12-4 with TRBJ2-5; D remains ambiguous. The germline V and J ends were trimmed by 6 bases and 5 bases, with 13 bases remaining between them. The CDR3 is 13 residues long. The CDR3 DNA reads TGTGCCAGCAGCAGAGACGCCGGGGAGACCCAGTACTTC. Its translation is CASSRDAGETQYF.

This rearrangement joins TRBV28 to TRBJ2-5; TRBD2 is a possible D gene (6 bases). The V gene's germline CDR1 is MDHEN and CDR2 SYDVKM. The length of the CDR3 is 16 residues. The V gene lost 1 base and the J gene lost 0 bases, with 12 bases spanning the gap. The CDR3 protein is CASSLLGSGYQETQYF. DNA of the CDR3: TGTGCCAGCAGTTTATTAGGGAGCGGGTACCAAGAGACCCAGTACTTC.

CDR3 nucleotide sequence: TGTGCCAGCAGCGGGAGGACAGGGGCTGGTGAAAAACTGTTTTTT. The encoded protein is CASSGRTGAGEKLFF. V gene TRBV7-6 combines with J gene TRBJ1-4, with 9 bases lining up with TRBD1. CDR1 is SGHVS and CDR2 is FNYEAQ in the germline V gene. Trimming cost V 5 bases and J 7 bases; bases outside gene matches: 8. CDR3 length equals 15 residues.

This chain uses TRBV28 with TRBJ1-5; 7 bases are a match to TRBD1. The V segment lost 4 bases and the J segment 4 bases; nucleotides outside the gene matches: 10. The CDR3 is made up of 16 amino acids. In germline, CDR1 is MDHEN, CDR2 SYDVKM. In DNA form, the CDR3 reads TGTGCCAGCAGTTCTGCGACAGGGAGCGTTAATCAGCCCCAGCATTTT. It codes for CASSSATGSVNQPQHF.